This T cell receptor (beta chain) was profiled in a study of Ad26.COV2.S vaccination and SARS-CoV-2 variants. Looking at the study overall: A COV1001 Ad26.COV2.S trial-arm participant provided the sample. Whole-study findings and limits: Analyses that measured TCR breadth and depth may have underestimated total T cell responses.

Treatment reported: around 19 received Ad26.COV2.S at low or high dose, single or two shots; 5 received placebo; per-sample allocation not given. Samples came from day 63 after the first vaccine or placebo injection. Wuhan-strain SARS-CoV-2 spike was expressed by the Ad26 vector that made up the vaccine. Produced via immunoSEQ multiplex PCR; TCRdb's table is partial and in-frame only. The sample has around 400,000 clones, approximately 83% seen once. The CDR3 contains 13 residues. Germline values: CDR1 MGHRA, CDR2 YSYEKL. The ends were cut back, 2 bases at V and 2 bases at J, with 3 bases in the middle. This clone was counted a single time. Its antigen is not identified.

This TCR came from a person between 18 and 60 years old who received the Ad26.COV2.S COVID-19 vaccine or a placebo. The chain recombines TRBV4-1 with TRBJ2-2; D remains ambiguous. The sample was peripheral blood, taken in a trial of Ad26.COV2.S vaccine versus placebo. The CDR3 DNA sequence: TGCGCCAGCAGCCAAAGTAACACCGGGGAGCTGTTTTTT. This gives the protein CASSQSNTGELFF.